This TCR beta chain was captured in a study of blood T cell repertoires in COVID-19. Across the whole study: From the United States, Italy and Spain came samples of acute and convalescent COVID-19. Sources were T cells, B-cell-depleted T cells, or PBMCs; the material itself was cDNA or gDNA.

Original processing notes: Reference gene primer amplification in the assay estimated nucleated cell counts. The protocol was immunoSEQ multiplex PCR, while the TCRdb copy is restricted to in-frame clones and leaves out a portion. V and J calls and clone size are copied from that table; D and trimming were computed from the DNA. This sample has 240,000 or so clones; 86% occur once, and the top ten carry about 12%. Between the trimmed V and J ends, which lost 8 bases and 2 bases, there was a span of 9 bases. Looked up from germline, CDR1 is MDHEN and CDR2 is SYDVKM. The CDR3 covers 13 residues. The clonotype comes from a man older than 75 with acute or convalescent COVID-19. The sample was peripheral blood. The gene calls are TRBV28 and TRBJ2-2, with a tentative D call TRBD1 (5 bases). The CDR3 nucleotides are TGTGCCAGCTTAACAGGAAACACCGGGGAGCTGTTTTTT. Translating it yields CASLTGNTGELFF.